This T cell receptor (beta chain) derives from a study of T cell responses to AZD1222 COVID-19 vaccine. Study details: Samples with a second dose at about 4 or about 12 weeks were pooled together.

Only a few counts were recorded for this clone. Method: immunoSEQ multiplex PCR; TCRdb's copy keeps in-frame clones and lacks some. The sample yields more than 140,000 clones, approximately 88% seen once. CDR1 and CDR2 from the germline V gene are KGHSH and LQKENI. CDR3 length equals 16 residues. V was pared by 3 bases and J by 4 bases, with 9 bases of the junction left unmatched. This chain joins TRBV18 and TRBJ2-5, with 9 bases identical to TRBD1. Sequencing was performed on peripheral blood, taken on day 0 of AZD1222 vaccination. This clonotype was sampled from an adult in good health. Written as DNA, the CDR3 is TGTGCCAGCTCACCTTCCGGGACAGGGTCTTTAGAGACCCAGTACTTC. Protein: CASSPSGTGSLETQYF.